This is a list of T cell receptor beta chains from one sample in a study of blood T cell repertoires in COVID-19. Method: immunoSEQ multiplex PCR; TCRdb's copy keeps in-frame clones and lacks some. The profile shows approximately 180,000 clones, about 75% of them singletons. Sequenced material: peripheral blood. These receptors all stem from a woman in her 70s with acute or convalescent COVID-19. Each CDR3 is given with its conserved first and last residue. The order of the fields is clone size, V gene, D gene, J gene, CDR3 protein, CDR3 DNA. D genes are given only for firm matches. Size values are once, few and many counts, or a class for expanded clones, and some rows have none.

NA	TRBV7-2	TRBD1	TRBJ2-1	CASSKTGVVNEQFF	TGTGCCAGCAGCAAGACAGGGGTCGTAAATGAGCAGTTCTTC
NA	TRBV6-5	TRBD1	TRBJ1-5	CATNRGLSNQPQHF	TGTGCCACGAACAGGGGGCTTAGCAATCAGCCCCAGCATTTT
NA	TRBV6-1	TRBD1	TRBJ2-7	CASSEIGTGGSEQYF	TGTGCCAGCAGTGAAATCGGGACAGGGGGCTCCGAGCAGTACTTC
NA	TRBV5-1	NA	TRBJ2-1	CASSFGTGVAGGINEQFF	TGCGCCAGCAGCTTCGGGACAGGGGTAGCGGGAGGGATCAATGAGCAGTTCTTC
NA	TRBV29-1	TRBD2	TRBJ2-5	CSVEDPSGQETQYF	TGCAGCGTTGAAGATCCTAGCGGCCAAGAGACCCAGTACTTC
many	TRBV24-1	TRBD2	TRBJ2-7	CATSAPTSGRSEQYF	TGTGCCACCAGTGCTCCGACTAGCGGGAGGTCCGAGCAGTACTTC
NA	TRBV19	NA	TRBJ1-6	CASSIYLRQGHSPLHF	TGTGCCAGTAGTATTTACCTCCGGCAGGGCCACTCACCCCTCCACTTT
NA	TRBV5-1	TRBD1	TRBJ2-7	CASSDLRGSYEQYF	TGCGCCAGCAGCGACCTCAGGGGGTCCTACGAGCAGTACTTC
NA	TRBV9	NA	TRBJ1-2	CASSVAGYGYTF	TGTGCCAGCAGCGTAGCAGGGTATGGCTACACCTTC
NA	TRBV7-9	TRBD1	TRBJ2-3	CASSLLGQGADTQYF	TGTGCCAGCAGCTTACTGGGACAGGGTGCAGATACGCAGTATTTT
NA	TRBV19	NA	TRBJ2-7	CASSIQGGEQYF	TGTGCCAGTAGTATTCAAGGAGGCGAGCAGTACTTC
NA	TRBV7-9	NA	TRBJ1-2	CASSLARADGYTF	TGTGCCAGCAGCTTAGCGAGGGCGGATGGCTACACCTTC
NA	TRBV5-1	TRBD1	TRBJ1-4	CASSEGQVATNEKLFF	TGCGCCAGCAGCGAAGGACAGGTTGCAACTAATGAAAAACTGTTTTTT
NA	TRBV19	NA	TRBJ2-7	CASSIAETYEQYF	TGTGCCAGTAGTATTGCCGAGACCTACGAGCAGTACTTC
NA	TRBV5-4	NA	TRBJ2-2	CASSLERGNTGELFF	TGTGCCAGCAGCTTGGAACGGGGGAACACCGGGGAGCTGTTTTTT
NA	TRBV5-1	TRBD2	TRBJ2-5	CASSLTGLAGKETQYF	TGCGCCAGCAGCTTGACGGGACTAGCGGGAAAAGAGACCCAGTACTTC
NA	TRBV4-1	TRBD1	TRBJ1-5	CASSQGPWDRPGGQPQHF	TGCGCCAGCAGCCAAGGTCCCTGGGACAGGCCAGGGGGTCAGCCCCAGCATTTT
once	TRBV19	TRBD2	TRBJ2-4	CASSISGRALAAKNIQYF	TGTGCCAGTAGTATAAGCGGGAGGGCCTTAGCGGCCAAAAACATTCAGTACTTC
NA	TRBV7-3	TRBD2	TRBJ2-5	CASSLTVRASGKQETQYF	TGTGCCAGCAGCTTAACAGTCAGGGCTAGCGGCAAACAAGAGACCCAGTACTTC
NA	TRBV7-2	TRBD2	TRBJ2-1	CASSSIAGVQYEQFF	TGTGCCAGCAGCTCAATAGCGGGAGTACAGTATGAGCAGTTCTTC
NA	TRBV19	NA	TRBJ2-1	CASSYRDSYNEQFF	TGTGCCAGTAGTTACAGGGACTCCTACAATGAGCAGTTCTTC
NA	TRBV5-4	TRBD2	TRBJ2-1	CASSLGLAGTFNEQFF	TGTGCCAGCAGCTTGGGGCTAGCGGGAACCTTCAATGAGCAGTTCTTC
NA	TRBV18	NA	TRBJ1-2	CASSPFDGQIMSYTF	TGTGCCAGCTCACCATTCGACGGACAGATTATGAGCTACACCTTC
NA	TRBV24-1	TRBD1	TRBJ1-3	CATSDGTGGTGNTIYF	TGTGCCACCAGTGATGGGACAGGGGGAACTGGAAACACCATATATTTT
NA	TRBV19	NA	TRBJ1-5	CASAKGESNQPQHF	TGTGCCAGCGCAAAGGGGGAAAGCAATCAGCCCCAGCATTTT
NA	TRBV9	TRBD1	TRBJ1-1	CASRSSGGIEAFF	TGTGCCAGCAGGAGCTCAGGGGGGATTGAAGCTTTCTTT
NA	TRBV5-4	NA	TRBJ1-1	CASSLDFGETEAFF	TGTGCCAGCAGCTTGGACTTTGGGGAGACAGAAGCTTTCTTT
NA	TRBV11-2	NA	TRBJ2-1	CASSLTGHVSNEQFF	TGTGCCAGCAGCTTAACAGGGCATGTTTCCAATGAGCAGTTCTTC
NA	TRBV4-1	NA	TRBJ2-1	CASSQDLLSGEQFF	TGCGCCAGCAGCCAAGATCTTTTGAGCGGTGAGCAGTTCTTC
NA	TRBV11-2	NA	TRBJ2-5	CASSPRSYQETQYF	TGTGCCAGCAGCCCCCGTTCGTACCAAGAGACCCAGTACTTC
NA	TRBV28	TRBD2	TRBJ2-3	CASSLGASGADTQYF	TGTGCCAGCAGTTTAGGGGCTAGCGGCGCAGATACGCAGTATTTT
NA	TRBV6-1	NA	TRBJ2-7	CASSEIQALASSYEQYF	TGTGCCAGCAGTGAAATCCAGGCTTTGGCCAGCTCCTACGAGCAGTACTTC
NA	TRBV2	NA	TRBJ1-4	CASTKIPGEKLFF	TGTGCCAGCACCAAAATACCGGGAGAAAAACTGTTTTTT
few	TRBV7-6	NA	TRBJ2-1	CASSLVWAGKSSYNEQFF	TGTGCCAGCAGCTTAGTTTGGGCGGGCAAGAGCTCCTACAATGAGCAGTTCTTC
NA	TRBV27	TRBD1	TRBJ1-2	CASSLSGTGGYGYTF	TGTGCCAGCAGTTTATCTGGGACAGGGGGGTATGGCTACACCTTC
once	TRBV30	NA	TRBJ1-6	CACSGLHNSPLHF	TGTGCCTGCTCGGGACTCCATAATTCACCCCTCCACTTT
NA	TRBV11-3	NA	TRBJ1-1	CASSAGGANTEAFF	TGTGCCAGCAGCGCCGGCGGGGCTAACACTGAAGCTTTCTTT
NA	TRBV2	NA	TRBJ1-2	CASRADFSYGYTF	TGTGCCAGCAGAGCCGACTTCAGCTATGGCTACACCTTC
NA	TRBV3-1/TRBV3-2	NA	TRBJ2-3	CASSLGRATDTQYF	TGTGCCAGCAGCTTAGGGCGGGCCACAGATACGCAGTATTTT
NA	TRBV30	TRBD2	TRBJ2-1	CAWSFSGSSYNEQFF	TGTGCCTGGAGTTTTAGCGGGTCATCCTACAATGAGCAGTTCTTC
NA	TRBV11-1	NA	TRBJ2-3	CASSLAGGDTQYF	TGTGCCAGCAGCTTAGCAGGCGGTGATACGCAGTATTTT
NA	TRBV3-1/TRBV3-2	TRBD2	TRBJ2-1	CASSQGTRLAGKKREQFF	TGTGCCAGCAGCCAAGGAACAAGACTAGCGGGAAAGAAGCGGGAGCAGTTCTTC
NA	TRBV25-1	NA	TRBJ2-7	CASSAPTGGGGVYYEQYF	TGTGCCAGCAGTGCTCCAACCGGAGGGGGCGGAGTATACTACGAGCAGTACTTC
NA	TRBV30	TRBD1	TRBJ2-2	CAWSQTTGTGGELFF	TGTGCCTGGAGTCAAACGACAGGGACGGGCGGGGAGCTGTTTTTT
NA	TRBV27	NA	TRBJ1-5	CASSLGQPQHF	TGTGCCAGCAGTTTAGGCCAGCCCCAGCATTTT
NA	TRBV25-1	NA	TRBJ1-5	CASSATGRGAQHF	TGTGCCAGCAGTGCCACAGGGAGGGGAGCCCAGCATTTT
NA	TRBV5-1	NA	TRBJ2-2	CASSLGGFGPGELFF	TGCGCCAGCAGCTTGGGCGGGTTCGGGCCCGGGGAGCTGTTTTTT
NA	TRBV7-3	NA	TRBJ2-2	CASSLPGDNTGELFF	TGTGCCAGCAGCTTACCCGGTGATAACACCGGGGAGCTGTTTTTT
NA	TRBV7-3	TRBD2	TRBJ2-5	CASSLGLAGEGETQYF	TGTGCCAGCAGCTTGGGACTAGCGGGAGAGGGAGAGACCCAGTACTTC